This T cell receptor beta chain was identified in a study of cytotoxic CD8 clonotypes in ibrutinib-treated CLL. This clone was recorded a few times. Assay: immunoSEQ multiplex PCR; the TCRdb copy retains only in-frame clones and omits some. This table has hundreds of thousands of clones, just under 80% appearing once. Sample: PBMCs, taken before ibrutinib treatment. This TCR derives from a human donor with chronic lymphocytic leukemia.

The CDR3, as DNA: TGTGCCAGCTCACCAGGGACCGGGGATTTTCAGTACTTC. Protein sequence: CASSPGTGDFQYF. This chain joins TRBV18 and TRBJ2-4; either TRBD1 or TRBD2 may supply D (5 bases each). Germline V gene lookup returns CDR1 KGHSH and CDR2 LQKENI. V gave up 2 bases and J gave up 11 bases, with 13 bases separating them. The CDR3 spans 13 residues.